What follows are 27 T cell receptor beta chains derived from one specimen sequenced in a study of molecular identifiers for immune sequencing clone quantification. TCRdb called the PCR reads again in MiXCR, with one record for every CDR3 protein. The sample contains roughly 40,000 distinct CDR3 sequences, roughly 18% of which appear only once. The specimen was naive CD8+ T cells from blood, with Jurkat cell RNA spiked in. Sample subset: FACS-sorted CD8+CD4-CCR7+CD45RA+ naive T cells. The receptors come from a human donor in good health. Some libraries in this study had Jurkat cell RNA spiked in.

This clonotype was counted ten times or more. V and J are TRBV6-5 and TRBJ2-3, with a tentative D call TRBD2 (5 bases). CDR3 length: 13 amino acids. Germline V gene data show CDR1 as MNHEY and CDR2 as SVGAGI. V lost 6 bases and J lost 8, with 15 bases in between. CDR3 residues: CASRTDGIPTQYF. The CDR3 coding sequence is TGTGCCAGCAGAACCGACGGGATTCCTACGCAGTATTTT.

The sample holds a few counts of this clonotype. The chain combines TRBV6-5 with TRBJ2-7; the match to TRBD1 covers 8 bases. CDR3 length equals 13 residues. V was clipped by 6 bases and J by 4 bases; unmatched bases: 5. Germline V gene data show CDR1 as MNHEY and CDR2 as SVGAGI. The CDR3 sequence is CASSRTGSYEQYF. In nucleotides, the CDR3 is TGTGCCAGCAGCCGGACAGGGTCGTACGAGCAGTACTTC.

This clonotype was detected only a few times. The chain links TRBV24-1 to TRBJ2-2, with a weak D call TRBD1 (5 bases). CDR3 length equals 18 residues. Germline CDR1 KGHDR, CDR2 SFDVKD. V lost 1 base and J 1 base, leaving 15 bases between the germline ends. In DNA form, the CDR3 reads TGTGCCACCAGTGATTTTTTTGCGGAGACAGAGAACACCGGGGAGCTGTTTTTT. Translating it yields CATSDFFAETENTGELFF.

The chain joins TRBV5-6 to TRBJ2-7; D is undetermined. Germline-derived CDR1 and CDR2 are SGHDT and YYEEEE. CDR3 size: 13 residues. Trimming removed 1 base from V and 7 bases from J, with 12 bases in between. In nucleotides, the CDR3 is TGTGCCAGCAGCTTGTATGGTATCGGGGAGCAGTACTTC. Translated: CASSLYGIGEQYF.

This clonotype was seen ten or more times. The chain couples TRBV5-5 to TRBJ2-1, with 7 bases fitting TRBD1. The CDR3 sequence is 14 residues long. Trimming at V came to 1 base and at J to 5 bases, leaving 3 bases not matched to a gene. From germline, CDR1 is SGHKS and CDR2 YYEKEE (reference sequence). CDR3: CASSLWDSDNEQFF. The DNA of the CDR3 is TGTGCCAGCAGCTTGTGGGACAGTGACAATGAGCAGTTCTTC.

This clonotype has just a few counts. This chain links TRBV5-5 with TRBJ2-7; 7 bases agree with TRBD1. Germline V gene data show CDR1 as SGHKS and CDR2 as YYEKEE (reference sequence). The CDR3 totals 12 residues. V lost 2 bases and J lost 7; bases outside the gene matches: 3. The CDR3 DNA reads TGTGCCAGCAGCTTTACAGGGGAAGAGCAGTACTTC. Protein product: CASSFTGEEQYF.

A remark on this clonotype: This clone may be a read error of a much larger clone one base away. The chain recombines TRBV28 with TRBJ2-2, with a possible D match to TRBD2 (6 bases). Germline-derived CDR1 and CDR2 are MDHEN and SYDVKM. CDR3 length: 15 residues. Written as DNA, the CDR3 is TGTGCCAGCAGTCTGATTTTATCGGGGGTCGGGGAGCTGTTGTTT. Protein sequence: CASSLILSGVGELLF.

Turning to this clonotype: It may be a read error: a sequence one base away is much more abundant. This sequence joins TRBV7-8 and TRBJ1-2; D ambiguous. The CDR3 length is 12 residues. Germline V gene sequence: CDR1 SGHVS, CDR2 FQNEAQ. The CDR3 DNA is TGTGTCAGCAGCTCCCCTGTAGGCGGCTACACCTTC. Its translation: CVSSSPVGGYTF.

The genes are TRBV18 and TRBJ2-1; D gene ambiguous. The ends were cut back, 2 bases at V and 4 bases at J, with 9 bases in the middle. Germline V lookup: CDR1 KGHSH, CDR2 LQKENI. The CDR3 runs 14 residues. CDR3 sequence reads: CASSPVPGYNEQFF. In DNA form, the CDR3 reads TGTGCCAGCTCACCAGTTCCGGGTTACAATGAGCAGTTCTTC.

This clonotype was seen ten or more times. The junction and the germline gene differ at one end; a read error may be behind it. The chain has TRBV3-1 and TRBJ1-6; possible D gene TRBD1, 5 bases. The CDR3 spans 14 residues. The germline V gene encodes CDR1 LGHDT and CDR2 YNNKEL (reference sequence). The chain's CDR3 is CASSQRDWPLLDDF. The CDR3 bases are TGTGCCAGCAGCCAACGGGACTGGCCCCTCCTAGACGACTTT.

This clonotype has only a few counts. The chain carries TRBV28 and TRBJ2-3; 7 bases agree with TRBD2. The CDR3 extends over 16 amino acids. Germline lookup yields CDR1 MDHEN and CDR2 SYDVKM. V was pared by 1 base and J by 4 bases, with 8 bases of the junction left unmatched. The CDR3 coding sequence is TGTGCCAGCAGTTTATTAGGCGGGAGTGCGGCAGATACGCAGTATTTT. Amino acids: CASSLLGGSAADTQYF.

This clonotype came up a few times. The chain employs TRBV12-3 or TRBV12-4 and TRBJ2-5; 9 bases are shared with TRBD1. The CDR3 has 16 residues. Trimming removed 5 bases from V and 5 bases from J; junction bases left unmatched: 12. As DNA, the CDR3 is TGTGCCAGCAGTCCCGGGACAGGGAGCAACGGGGAGACCCAGTACTTC. It yields the protein CASSPGTGSNGETQYF.

This clonotype is medium-sized (0.01 to 0.1%) in the sample. The chain couples TRBV7-2 to TRBJ2-2; no clear D. Germline assignment: CDR1 SGHTA and CDR2 FQGNSA. CDR3 length: 12 residues. V gave up 1 base and J gave up 5 bases, with 2 bases separating them. The CDR3 here is CASSLGTGELFF. The CDR3, as DNA: TGTGCCAGCAGCTTAGGAACCGGGGAGCTGTTTTTT.

This clonotype was seen ten or more times. The rearrangement links TRBV2 to TRBJ2-4; D uncertain. Germline CDR1 and CDR2: SNHLY and FYNNEI. The CDR3 covers 12 residues. Trimming removed 10 bases from V and 1 base from J, with 8 bases in between. The CDR3 sequence is CATLMAKNIQYF. In nucleotides, the CDR3 is TGTGCCACGCTCATGGCCAAAAACATTCAGTACTTC.

The chain is built from TRBV9 and TRBJ2-7, with TRBD1 matching 10 bases. Germline values: CDR1 SGDLS, CDR2 YYNGEE. Trimming at V came to 4 bases and at J to 4 bases, leaving 5 bases not matched to a gene. The CDR3 totals 14 residues. The CDR3 region is CASSPAGQGYEQYF. The CDR3 DNA sequence: TGTGCCAGCAGCCCCGCGGGACAGGGGTACGAGCAGTACTTC. The full variable domain, with the rest looked up from reference TRBV9 and TRBJ2-7, is DSGVTQTPKHLITATGQRVTLRCSPRSGDLSVYWYQQSLDQGLQFLIQYYNGEERAKGNILERFSAQQFPDLHSELNLSSLELGDSALYFCASSPAGQGYEQYFGPGTRLTVT.

The sample holds many counts of this clonotype. V gene TRBV12-3 or TRBV12-4 combines with J gene TRBJ1-1; possible D gene TRBD1, 5 bases. The CDR3 consists of 14 residues. With 3 bases removed from V and 0 bases from J, the gap between germline ends came to 8 bases. The CDR3 DNA follows: TGTGCCAGCAGTTTGGACACCCTGAACACTGAAGCTTTCTTT. The encoded protein is CASSLDTLNTEAFF.

The V gene is TRBV12-3 or TRBV12-4, the J gene TRBJ1-5; no clear D gene. V was trimmed by 3 bases and J by 9 bases, leaving 12 bases between them. The CDR3 has 13 amino acids. The CDR3 sequence is CASSFAPIMPQHF. DNA for the CDR3: TGTGCCAGCAGTTTTGCCCCCATTATGCCCCAGCATTTT.

This clonotype was seen only a few times. CDR3 region: CASSGRVNREQYF. Written as DNA, the CDR3 is TGTGCCAGCAGCGGGCGAGTGAATAGGGAGCAGTACTTC. This chain uses TRBV7-6 with TRBJ2-7; no clear D. This CDR3 contains 13 residues. Trimming pared 5 bases from V and 7 bases from J, leaving 15 bases between. Germline loops: CDR1 SGHVS, CDR2 FNYEAQ.

This clonotype was recorded a few times. V usage is TRBV21-1 and J usage is TRBJ2-7. TRBV21-1 is a recognized pseudogene. This CDR3 has 16 amino acids. CDR3 amino acids: CASSKEWPLDSYEQYF. In DNA, the CDR3 is TGTGCCAGCAGCAAAGAGTGGCCACTTGACTCCTACGAGCAGTACTTC.

In its sample, this clonotype was seen many times. The chain uses TRBV7-9 and TRBJ1-1; D gene ambiguous. This CDR3 contains 15 residues. Trimming pared 0 bases from V and 1 base from J, leaving 9 bases between. The germline gives CDR1 SEHNR, CDR2 FQNEAQ (reference sequence). CDR3 sequence: CASSLALSANTEAFF. Here the CDR3 DNA reads TGTGCCAGCAGCTTAGCGCTGTCAGCGAACACTGAAGCTTTCTTT.

This clonotype was counted ten times or more. J is TRBJ2-3 and V is TRBV3-1; 8 bases line up with TRBD2. With 1 base clipped from V and 4 bases from J, the junction kept 7 bases outside the gene matches. Germline V CDR1 and CDR2: LGHDT, YNNKEL (reference sequence). The CDR3 is made up of 16 amino acids. DNA of the CDR3: TGTGCCAGCAGCCAAGTCCTCAGCGGGAGACCAGATACGCAGTATTTT. It translates to CASSQVLSGRPDTQYF.

On this clonotype: A much more abundant neighbour one base away suggests this may be a read error. The gene calls are TRBV6-2 or TRBV6-3 and TRBJ2-1, with 10 bases matching TRBD2. In germline, CDR1 is MNHEY, CDR2 SVGEGT. This CDR3 spans 18 amino acids. Here the CDR3 DNA reads TGTGCCAGCAGTAAGGAGCGGGAGGGCCGCGGCCTTCCGGATGAGCAGTCCTTC. Amino acids: CASSKEREGRGLPDEQSF.

This clonotype was detected a few times. The chain couples TRBV28 to TRBJ2-5, with TRBD2 matching over 14 bases. This CDR3 contains 16 residues. Germline-derived CDR1 and CDR2 are MDHEN and SYDVKM. The V gene end was trimmed by 4 bases and the J gene end by 5 bases; junction bases not matched to a gene: 6. CDR3 coding DNA: TGTGCCAGCAGTTGGGGGACTAGCGGGAGTTATGAGACCCAGTACTTC. Translated: CASSWGTSGSYETQYF.

V gene TRBV5-1 combines with J gene TRBJ2-7, with a possible D match to TRBD2 (6 bases). The germline CDR1 and CDR2 sequences are SGHRS and YFSETQ. The CDR3 is made up of 15 amino acids. The V end was cut by 4 bases, the J end by 0 bases, with 14 bases between. CDR3 nucleotide sequence: TGCGCCAGCAGCCCCGAACTAGCCTTCTCCTACGAGCAGTACTTC. Translating gives CASSPELAFSYEQYF.

In DNA, the CDR3 is TGTGCCAGCAGTCTCCGGGCCGCCTCCACAGATACGCAGTATTTT. Its translation is CASSLRAASTDTQYF. The chain recombines TRBV28 with TRBJ2-3; no clear D gene. Trimming left V 5 bases short and J 2 bases short, with 14 bases between. Germline V gene sequence: CDR1 MDHEN, CDR2 SYDVKM. This CDR3 spans 15 amino acids.

The chain employs TRBV2 and TRBJ2-2; unclear D gene. The V end was cut by 10 bases, the J end by 3 bases, with 9 bases between. Looked up from germline, CDR1 is SNHLY and CDR2 is FYNNEI. CDR3 size: 12 residues. This CDR3 is CATDRDTGELFF. Here the CDR3 DNA reads TGTGCCACTGATAGGGACACCGGGGAGCTGTTTTTT. The whole variable domain, filled in from reference TRBV2 and TRBJ2-2, reads EPEVTQTPSHQVTQMGQEVILRCVPISNHLYFYWYRQILGQKVEFLVSFYNNEISEKSEIFDDQFSVERPDGSNFTLKIRSTKLEDSAMYFCATDRDTGELFFGEGSRLTVL.

In its sample, this clonotype was seen a few times. A much larger clone is a single base away; this may be a read error. This chain connects TRBV5-1 to TRBJ2-7, with TRBD2 as a possible D gene (7 bases). Germline V gene sequence: CDR1 SGHRS, CDR2 YFSETQ. This CDR3 has 11 residues. Here the CDR3 DNA reads TGCACCAGCAGTGCGGGGGCCGAGCAGTACTTC. Translation gives CTSSAGAEQYF.